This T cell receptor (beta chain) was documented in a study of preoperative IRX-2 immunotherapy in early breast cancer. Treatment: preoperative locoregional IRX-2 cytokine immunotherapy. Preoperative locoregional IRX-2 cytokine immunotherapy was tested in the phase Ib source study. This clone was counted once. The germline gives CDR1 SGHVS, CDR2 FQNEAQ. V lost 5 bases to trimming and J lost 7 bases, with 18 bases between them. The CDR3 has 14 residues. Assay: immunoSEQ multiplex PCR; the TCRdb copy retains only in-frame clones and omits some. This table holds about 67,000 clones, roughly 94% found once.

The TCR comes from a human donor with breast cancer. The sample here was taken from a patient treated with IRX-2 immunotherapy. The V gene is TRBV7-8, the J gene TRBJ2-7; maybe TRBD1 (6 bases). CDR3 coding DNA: TGTGCCAGCAGCCTAACGAGGAGGACAGAAGAGCAGTACTTC. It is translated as CASSLTRRTEEQYF.